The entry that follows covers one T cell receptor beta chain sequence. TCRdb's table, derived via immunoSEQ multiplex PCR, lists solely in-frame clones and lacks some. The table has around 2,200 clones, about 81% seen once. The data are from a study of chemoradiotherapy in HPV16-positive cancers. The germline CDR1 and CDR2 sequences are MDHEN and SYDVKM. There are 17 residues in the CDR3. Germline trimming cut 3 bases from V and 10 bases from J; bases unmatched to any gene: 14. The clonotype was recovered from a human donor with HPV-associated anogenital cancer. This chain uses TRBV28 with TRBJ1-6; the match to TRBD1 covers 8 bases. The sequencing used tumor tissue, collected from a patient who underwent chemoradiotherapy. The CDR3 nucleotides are TGTGCCAGCAGTTTCCCATGGACAGGGCTAGTAAGATCACCCCTCCACTTT. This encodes CASSFPWTGLVRSPLHF.